This is a list of T cell receptor beta chains from one sample in a study of cytomegalovirus exposure and HLA in healthy donors. Clones were sequenced by immunoSEQ multiplex PCR, and TCRdb holds only the in-frame ones, with some missing. The sample lists over 100,000 clones, approximately 73% seen once, with approximately 8.4% in the top ten. The sequenced sample consisted of PBMCs. The receptor source for this set is a man aged 40-49 years in good health and CMV-seronegative. Each CDR3 is given with its conserved first and last residue. The order of the fields is J gene, CDR3 length, D gene, clone size, V gene, CDR3 DNA, CDR3 protein. The D gene is left open where the match is weak. A row's size may be missing; if present it is once, few, many or a size class.

>TRBJ1-1|13|TRBD1|.|TRBV27
TGTGCCAGCAGTTTAGACAGGGAATATGAAGCTTTCTTT
CASSLDREYEAFF
>TRBJ2-7|16|.|.|TRBV6-6
TGTGCCAGCAGAACCAGGGCAGCTGGTAACCAAGGCGAGCAGTACTTC
CASRTRAAGNQGEQYF
>TRBJ1-1|18|TRBD1|.|TRBV5-1
TGCGCCAGCAGCCCGGAGCTCGGGACAGGACTGTTGAACACTGAAGCTTTCTTT
CASSPELGTGLLNTEAFF
>TRBJ2-7|13|.|.|TRBV11-1
TGTGCCAGCAGCCCCCGTGGCATCCACGAGCAGTACTTC
CASSPRGIHEQYF
>TRBJ2-2|15|.|.|TRBV2
TGTGCCAGCAGTGAAATAACAGCAAACACCGGGGAGCTGTTTTTT
CASSEITANTGELFF
>TRBJ2-2|15|.|.|TRBV27
TGTGCCAGCAGTTTATTCAGGACGAACACCGGGGAGCTGTTTTTT
CASSLFRTNTGELFF
>TRBJ1-5|15|TRBD1|.|TRBV27
TGTGCCAGCAGCATAGAGGGGGCCCCGGGGCAGCCCCAGCATTTT
CASSIEGAPGQPQHF
>TRBJ2-3|11|.|.|TRBV25-1
TGTGCCAGCTTAGAACTAGGTACGCAGTATTTT
CASLELGTQYF
>TRBJ2-3|15|.|few|TRBV2
TGTGCCAGCAGTGACAGGGGAGGGGATACAGATACGCAGTATTTT
CASSDRGGDTDTQYF
>TRBJ2-1|16|.|.|TRBV7-6
TGTGCCAGCAGCTTAGGGGGCCTTGGGCGGCACAATGAGCAGTTCTTC
CASSLGGLGRHNEQFF
>TRBJ1-5|15|.|.|TRBV28
TGTGCCTGCCGAGAGGTAGGCAGATCAAATCAGCCCCAGCATTTT
CACREVGRSNQPQHF
>TRBJ2-2|14|TRBD1|.|TRBV9
TGTGCCAGCAGCTGGACAGGAGACACCGGGGAGCTGTTTTTT
CASSWTGDTGELFF